Sequencing of this T cell receptor (beta chain) was carried out in a study of HIV-infected patients and healthy controls. Broader study findings: Significant mean usage differences between HIV-infected patients and controls involved eight alpha and eight beta V genes. HIV-infected patients shared fewer CDR3 sequences between individuals than healthy controls.

Whole blood was used without fractionation, so all unsorted peripheral T cells were included. cDNA was made from about 500 ng RNA using alpha and beta constant primers. Alpha and beta chain libraries were made separately by chain-specific third strand synthesis with multiplexing indices. TCRdb analysed the 5' RACE reads with MiXCR anew, one entry per CDR3 protein. There are approximately 10,000 distinct CDR3 sequences in the sample; 7.5% to 9% occur only once, and roughly 3.6% lies in the top ten. Germline V gene lookup returns CDR1 GTSNPN and CDR2 SVGIG (reference sequence). This CDR3 contains 13 residues. Trimming took 8 bases from V and 0 from J, leaving 14 bases between them. This clonotype is termed medium-sized. Its antigen remains unidentified.

The chain links TRBV30 to TRBJ2-7; either TRBD1 or TRBD2 may supply D (5 bases each). This sequence originates from an adult in good health. Sequencing was carried out using blood. CDR3 sequence reads: CARRDGSSYEQYF. The CDR3 bases are TGTGCCAGACGGGACGGCAGCTCCTACGAGCAGTACTTC. The variable domain in full, completed from reference TRBV30 and TRBJ2-7, reads SQTIHQWPATLVQPVGSPLSLECTVEGTSNPNLYWYRQAAGRGLQLLFYSVGIGQISSEVPQNLSASRPQDRQFILSSKKLLLSDSGFYLCARRDGSSYEQYFGPGTRLTVT.